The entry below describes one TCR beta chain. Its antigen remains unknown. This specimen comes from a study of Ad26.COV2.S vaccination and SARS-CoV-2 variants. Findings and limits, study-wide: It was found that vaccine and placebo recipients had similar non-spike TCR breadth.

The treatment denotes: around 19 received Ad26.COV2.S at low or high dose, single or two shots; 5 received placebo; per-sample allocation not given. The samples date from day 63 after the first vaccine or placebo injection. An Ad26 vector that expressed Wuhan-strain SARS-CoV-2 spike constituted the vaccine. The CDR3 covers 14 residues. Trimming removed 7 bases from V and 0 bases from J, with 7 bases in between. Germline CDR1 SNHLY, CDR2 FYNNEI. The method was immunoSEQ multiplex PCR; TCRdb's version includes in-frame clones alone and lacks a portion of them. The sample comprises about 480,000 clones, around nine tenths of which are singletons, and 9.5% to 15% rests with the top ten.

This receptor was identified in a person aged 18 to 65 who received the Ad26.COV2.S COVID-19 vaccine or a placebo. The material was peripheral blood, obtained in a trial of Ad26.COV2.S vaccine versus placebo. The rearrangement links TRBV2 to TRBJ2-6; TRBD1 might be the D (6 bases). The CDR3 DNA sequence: TGTGCCAGCAAAGGGGGCTCTGGGGCCAACGTCCTGACTTTC. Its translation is CASKGGSGANVLTF.